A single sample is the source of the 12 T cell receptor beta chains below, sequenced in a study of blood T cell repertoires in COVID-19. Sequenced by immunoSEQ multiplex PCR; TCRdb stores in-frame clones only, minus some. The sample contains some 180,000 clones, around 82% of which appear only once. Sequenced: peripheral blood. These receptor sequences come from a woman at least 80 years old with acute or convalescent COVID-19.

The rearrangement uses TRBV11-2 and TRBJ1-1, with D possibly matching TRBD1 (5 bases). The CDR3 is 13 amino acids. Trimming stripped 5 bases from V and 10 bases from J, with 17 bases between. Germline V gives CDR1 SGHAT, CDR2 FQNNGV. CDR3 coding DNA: TGTGCCAGCAGCCCACAGGTGGATCTAGGAGCTTTCTTT. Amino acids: CASSPQVDLGAFF.

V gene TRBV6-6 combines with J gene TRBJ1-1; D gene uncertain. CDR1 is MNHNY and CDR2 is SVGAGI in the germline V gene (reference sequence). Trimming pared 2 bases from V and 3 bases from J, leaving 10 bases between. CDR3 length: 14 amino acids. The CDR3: CASSYPGADTEAFF. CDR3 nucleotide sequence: TGTGCCAGCAGTTACCCGGGTGCGGACACTGAAGCTTTCTTT.

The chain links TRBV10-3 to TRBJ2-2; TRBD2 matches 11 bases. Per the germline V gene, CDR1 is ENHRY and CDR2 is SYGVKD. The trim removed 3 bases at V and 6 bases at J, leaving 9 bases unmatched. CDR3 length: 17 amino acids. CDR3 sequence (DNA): TGTGCCATCAGTGATCCCCCTAGCGGGAGGAGGTCCGGGGAGCTGTTTTTT. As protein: CAISDPPSGRRSGELFF.

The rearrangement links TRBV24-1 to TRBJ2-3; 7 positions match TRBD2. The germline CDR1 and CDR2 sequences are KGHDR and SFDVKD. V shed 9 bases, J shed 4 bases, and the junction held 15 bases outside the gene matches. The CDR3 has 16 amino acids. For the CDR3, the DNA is TGTGCCACCGCCGGTGTGGGCGGGAGTAGTGCAGATACGCAGTATTTT. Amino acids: CATAGVGGSSADTQYF.

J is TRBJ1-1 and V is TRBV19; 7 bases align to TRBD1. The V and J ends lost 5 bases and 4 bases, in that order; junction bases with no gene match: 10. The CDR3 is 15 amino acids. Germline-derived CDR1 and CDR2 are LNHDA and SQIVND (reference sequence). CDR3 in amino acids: CASSLEGARGTEAFF. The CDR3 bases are TGTGCCAGTAGTCTTGAGGGGGCTAGGGGCACTGAAGCTTTCTTT.

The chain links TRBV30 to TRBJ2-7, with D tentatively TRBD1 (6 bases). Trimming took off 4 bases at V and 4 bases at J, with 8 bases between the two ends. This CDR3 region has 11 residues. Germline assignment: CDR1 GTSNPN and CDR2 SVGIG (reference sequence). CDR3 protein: CAWITGYEQYF. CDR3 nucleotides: TGTGCCTGGATTACAGGGTACGAGCAGTACTTC.

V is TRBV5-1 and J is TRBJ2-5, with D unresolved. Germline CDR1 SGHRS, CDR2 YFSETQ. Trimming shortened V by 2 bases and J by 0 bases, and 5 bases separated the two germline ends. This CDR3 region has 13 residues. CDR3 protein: CASSLLDQETQYF. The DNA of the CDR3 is TGCGCCAGCAGCTTACTGGACCAAGAGACCCAGTACTTC.

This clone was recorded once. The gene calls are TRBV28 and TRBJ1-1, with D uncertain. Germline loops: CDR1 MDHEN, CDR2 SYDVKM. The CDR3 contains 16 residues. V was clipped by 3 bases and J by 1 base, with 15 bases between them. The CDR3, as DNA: TGTGCCAGCAGTTTCGAAGCGCGGCGGAGGAACACTGAAGCTTTCTTT. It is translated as CASSFEARRRNTEAFF.

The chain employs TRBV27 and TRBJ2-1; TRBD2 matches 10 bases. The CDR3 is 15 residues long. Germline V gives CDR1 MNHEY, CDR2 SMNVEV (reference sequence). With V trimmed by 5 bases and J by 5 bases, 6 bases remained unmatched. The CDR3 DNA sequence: TGTGCCAGCAGTCCGAGCGGGAGGGTGAACAATGAGCAGTTCTTC. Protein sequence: CASSPSGRVNNEQFF.

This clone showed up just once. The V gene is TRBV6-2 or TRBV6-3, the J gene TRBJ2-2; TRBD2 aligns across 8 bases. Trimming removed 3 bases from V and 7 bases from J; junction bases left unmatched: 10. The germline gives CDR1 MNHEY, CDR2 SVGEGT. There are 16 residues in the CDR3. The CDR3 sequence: CASSYRGGHIGGELFF. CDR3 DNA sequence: TGTGCCAGCAGTTATCGCGGGGGGCATATTGGCGGGGAGCTGTTTTTT.

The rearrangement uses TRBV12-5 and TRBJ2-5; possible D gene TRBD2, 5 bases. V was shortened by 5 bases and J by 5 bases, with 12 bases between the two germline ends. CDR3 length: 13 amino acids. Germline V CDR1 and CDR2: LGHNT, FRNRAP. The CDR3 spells CASGRSGEETQYF. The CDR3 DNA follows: TGTGCTAGTGGTCGGAGTGGGGAGGAGACCCAGTACTTC. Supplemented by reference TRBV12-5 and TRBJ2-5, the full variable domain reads DARVTQTPRHKVTEMGQEVTMRCQPILGHNTVFWYRQTMMQGLELLAYFRNRAPLDDSGMPKDRFSAEMPDATLATLKIQPSEPRDSAVYFCASGRSGEETQYFGPGTRLLVL.

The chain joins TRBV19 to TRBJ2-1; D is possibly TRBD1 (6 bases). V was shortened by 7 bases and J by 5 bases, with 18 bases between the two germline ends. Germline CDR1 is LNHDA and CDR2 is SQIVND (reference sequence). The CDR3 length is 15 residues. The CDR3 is CASKGWAGEDNEQFF. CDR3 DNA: TGTGCCAGTAAAGGTTGGGCAGGGGAAGACAATGAGCAGTTCTTC.